Listed below are T cell receptor beta chains from one sample, sequenced in a study of blood T cell repertoires in COVID-19. This table comes from immunoSEQ multiplex PCR, and its TCRdb copy is limited to in-frame clones, with some not included. Of approximately 28,000 clones listed, roughly 66% are singletons. The sequencing sample was made of peripheral blood. The source is a man aged 60 to 69 with active or convalescent COVID-19. The conserved cysteine and the conserved F or W are not part of the CDR3 here.

v_call cdr3_length cdr3_aa
TRBV19 10 ASRASGDTQY
TRBV5-5 15 ASSLAIAGHFSYEQY
TRBV9 13 ASSVGGLLYNEQF
TRBV6-5 11 ATDMTGVGGYT
TRBV5-1 14 ASSADGTSGSNEQF
TRBV2 13 ASDSSGGVSGELF
TRBV18 11 ASSPAGGLEAF
TRBV27 17 ASSRNLGSISSGANVLT
TRBV7-3 13 ATGRDFSGANVLT
TRBV5-8 16 ASSLADGWTGANQPQH
TRBV28 10 ASSKRVGIQY
TRBV5-6 17 ASSRERGRLAGVEETQY
TRBV19 13 ASSSDRGRDYGYT
TRBV27 12 ASRVARAKETQY
TRBV7-8 14 ASSPRTGNSNQPQH
TRBV18 13 ASSPRTSGLAEQF
TRBV19 15 ASSSPGGVRSNQPQH
TRBV5-8 13 ASSLGDRGNQPQH
TRBV14 16 ASSQRTSGMSSYNEQF
TRBV10-3 17 AISESLTSGELAKNIQY
TRBV7-8 12 ASSFRGAGNTIY
TRBV5-1 12 ASSFTDKYNEQF
TRBV4-2 13 ASSQDTSGGETQY
TRBV5-6 12 ASSSRRQGSEQY
TRBV5-8 10 ASSRDSYGYT
TRBV7-8 13 ASSLRRQGNTEAF
TRBV7-9 14 ASSVTAGATNEKLF
TRBV2 13 ASTPTAGNTGELF
TRBV27 12 ASSFRLAKNIQY
TRBV14 13 ASSHLTGAKETQY
TRBV5-1 12 ASSRGRGQETQY
TRBV19 13 ASSDRLTGQETQY
TRBV16 12 ASSPASSGDTQY
TRBV6-5 14 ASSYSPSGGTNEQY
TRBV7-3 15 ASSPQPGRRVPGELF
TRBV6-5 13 ASSYVTGVFREQY
TRBV14 11 ASSRYRGTEQY
TRBV2 13 ASSGPGSSNQPQH
TRBV12-5 11 ASGLGVSGELF
TRBV12-5 13 ASGPSGQQNTEAF
TRBV27 14 ASSPEPAGMNTEAF
TRBV11-3 13 ASSLFAAASYEQY
TRBV5-1 12 ASSPTSGINEQF
TRBV3-1/TRBV3-2 13 ASRTGRSMNTEAF
TRBV4-1 13 ASSQAMRSGYGYT
TRBV7-9 16 ASSLEGTGEGLHNEQF
TRBV2 11 ASSLELSYEQY
TRBV19 12 ASSMLRGVYGYT
TRBV12-3/TRBV12-4 10 ASSTGNQPQH
TRBV18 13 ASSAGQGGGQPQH
TRBV5-1 14 ASGPGTSVSTDTQY